This passage covers 24 T cell receptor beta chains from one sample sequenced in a study of blood T cells in healthy people across ages. The authors ran a second PCR of about 6 to 11 cycles using a sample-barcoded 5' primer and a J-beta primer mix. MiXCR was run by TCRdb on the 5' RACE reads, yielding one entry per CDR3 protein. The data show roughly 1,500,000 distinct CDR3 sequences, with around 36% seen just once and 10% to 12% held by the top ten. The sample taken for sequencing was blood. These receptors were collected from a woman younger than 45 in good health.

The chain combines TRBV7-9 with TRBJ2-1; unclear D gene. Germline assignment: CDR1 SEHNR and CDR2 FQNEAQ (reference sequence). V lost 5 bases and J lost 4, with 12 bases in between. The CDR3 has 14 amino acids. The CDR3 sequence is CASSPLTQYNEQFF. CDR3 in DNA: TGTGCCAGCAGCCCATTGACTCAATACAATGAGCAGTTCTTC.

This chain connects TRBV20-1 to TRBJ2-7; possible D gene TRBD1, 6 bases. Germline assignment: CDR1 DFQATT and CDR2 SNEGSKA (reference sequence). The CDR3 runs 16 residues. V was clipped by 0 bases and J by 2 bases, with 17 bases between them. CDR3 sequence (DNA): TGCAGTGCTAGAGATACCCAGGGGCCTACGACCTACGAGCAGTACTTC. Translated: CSARDTQGPTTYEQYF.

This clonotype has ten or more counts. The rearrangement links TRBV29-1 to TRBJ1-4; no clear D. The length of the CDR3 is 13 residues. The ends were cut back, 3 bases at V and 0 bases at J, with 5 bases in the middle. From germline, CDR1 is SQVTM and CDR2 ANQGSEA. The CDR3 bases are TGCAGCGTTGAGGTGGCAACTAATGAAAAACTGTTTTTT. Its protein is CSVEVATNEKLFF.

The chain links TRBV6-6 to TRBJ2-3, with 8 bases identical to TRBD1. Trimming at V came to 6 bases and at J to 4 bases, leaving 3 bases not matched to a gene. This CDR3 is 13 amino acids long. From germline, CDR1 is MNHNY and CDR2 SVGAGI (reference sequence). For the CDR3, the DNA is TGTGCCAGCAGCCGCAGGGGGCCAGATACGCAGTATTTT. This codes for CASSRRGPDTQYF.

The V call is TRBV10-1, the J call TRBJ2-5; a weak D match, TRBD2 (6 bases). The J call is doubtful: the DNA matches TRBJ2-7 better. Germline assignment: CDR1 WNHNN and CDR2 SYGVQD (reference sequence). The CDR3 extends over 14 amino acids. The CDR3 DNA follows: TGCGCCAGCAGTGAGTCGCGGGGAGGCCACGAGCAGTACTTC. Translation gives CASSESRGGHEQYF.

The chain joins TRBV12-3 or TRBV12-4 to TRBJ2-7, with no clear D. The CDR3 runs 12 residues. V lost 2 bases, J lost 5 bases, and 7 bases lay in between. This chain's CDR3 is CASSLTRDEQYF. The DNA for the CDR3 is TGTGCCAGCAGTTTAACGAGAGACGAGCAGTACTTC.

Many counts were recorded for this clonotype. The J gene is TRBJ2-7, the V gene TRBV4-1, with D perhaps being TRBD1 or TRBD2 (7 bases each). The ends were cut back, 3 bases at V and 0 bases at J, with 18 bases in the middle. Germline CDR1 MGHRA, CDR2 YSYEKL. The CDR3 is 17 residues long. The CDR3 sequence: CASSQVSGGGSSYEQYF. CDR3 DNA: TGCGCCAGCAGCCAGGTCTCAGGGGGGGGCAGCTCCTACGAGCAGTACTTC.

The V and J genes are TRBV6-6 and TRBJ2-3; TRBD2 is a possible D gene (5 bases). This CDR3 has 14 residues. V lost 6 bases to trimming and J lost 4 bases, with 14 bases between them. CDR1 MNHNY and CDR2 SVGAGI come from the germline V gene (reference sequence). As DNA, the CDR3 is TGTGCCAGCAGGGCTAGCTTGCCCTCAGATACGCAGTATTTT. This sequence encodes CASRASLPSDTQYF.

This clonotype has only a few counts. This sequence joins TRBV20-1 and TRBJ2-5, with TRBD2 identical over 9 bases. The CDR3 covers 15 residues. With 3 bases clipped from V and 3 bases from J, the junction kept 8 bases outside the gene matches. In germline, CDR1 is DFQATT, CDR2 SNEGSKA (reference sequence). The CDR3 nucleotides are TGCAGTGCTAGGTTGCCGGGGACTAGCAAAGAGACCCAGTACTTC. Translation gives CSARLPGTSKETQYF.

This clonotype was detected many times. The chain uses TRBV28 and TRBJ1-1; D remains unclear. The V end was cut by 6 bases, the J end by 4 bases, with 15 bases between. The CDR3 spans 14 residues. CDR1 is MDHEN and CDR2 is SYDVKM in the germline V gene. Here the CDR3 reads CASSLNLRATEAFF. The CDR3 nucleotides read TGTGCCAGCAGCTTAAACCTGAGGGCCACTGAAGCTTTCTTT.

Ten or more counts support this clonotype. The chain couples TRBV4-1 to TRBJ2-7, with unresolved D. The CDR3 loop spans 13 amino acids. CDR1 is MGHRA, CDR2 YSYEKL, per germline. V lost 2 bases to trimming and J lost 5 bases, with 10 bases between them. The CDR3: CASSQPRLHEQYF. CDR3 in DNA: TGCGCCAGCAGCCAACCTAGACTCCACGAGCAGTACTTC.

This clonotype was detected a few times. The rearrangement uses TRBV6-1 and TRBJ1-4; 10 bases fit TRBD1. The CDR3 is made up of 15 amino acids. Germline V gene lookup returns CDR1 MNHNS and CDR2 SASEGT. The J segment lost 5 bases and the V segment lost 5 bases, leaving 5 bases of the junction unmatched. CDR3 amino acids: CASSSPDRGNEKLFF. CDR3 nucleotides: TGTGCCAGCAGTTCTCCGGACAGGGGGAATGAAAAACTGTTTTTT.

The rearrangement joins TRBV3-1 to TRBJ1-1; no definite D call. This CDR3 comprises 12 residues. V lost 1 base to trimming and J lost 11 bases, with 11 bases between them. Germline V gene data show CDR1 as LGHDT and CDR2 as YNNKEL (reference sequence). The CDR3 spells CASSQGERRAFF. CDR3 DNA sequence: TGTGCCAGCAGCCAAGGTGAAAGACGGGCTTTCTTT.

The table lists this clonotype with many counts. This chain connects TRBV3-1 to TRBJ2-3; D gene uncertain. The germline V gene encodes CDR1 LGHDT and CDR2 YNNKEL (reference sequence). The CDR3 covers 11 residues. V shed 1 base and J shed 5 bases, with 1 base lying between them. The CDR3 is CASSQGDTQYF. The CDR3 region has the DNA TGTGCCAGCAGCCAAGGAGATACGCAGTATTTT.

This chain links TRBV4-1 with TRBJ2-1; 8 bases are shared with TRBD1. The germline CDR1 and CDR2 sequences are MGHRA and YSYEKL. This CDR3 is 15 amino acids long. V gave up 6 bases and J gave up 2 bases; unmatched junction bases: 6. CDR3: CASRQPGGTYNEQFF. DNA for the CDR3: TGCGCCAGCAGGCAACCAGGGGGCACCTACAATGAGCAGTTCTTC.

The V call is TRBV12-3 or TRBV12-4, the J call TRBJ2-3, with D tentatively TRBD1 (5 bases). This CDR3 spans 13 amino acids. The V end was cut by 7 bases, the J end by 6 bases, with 14 bases between. The CDR3 is CASTPGYWDTQYF. CDR3 DNA: TGTGCCAGCACCCCAGGGTATTGGGATACGCAGTATTTT.

This chain links TRBV2 with TRBJ2-5, with D possibly called TRBD1 or TRBD2 (5 bases each). CDR3 size: 11 residues. The germline gives CDR1 SNHLY, CDR2 FYNNEI. V was trimmed by 7 bases and J by 5 bases, leaving 8 bases between them. The CDR3 region is CASKGSETQYF. The DNA of the CDR3 is TGTGCCAGCAAGGGGAGTGAGACCCAGTACTTC.

This clonotype was picked up a small number of times. The rearrangement joins TRBV6-2 or TRBV6-3 to TRBJ2-5, with 9 bases fitting TRBD2. The last part of the DNA fits TRBJ2-7 better; the J call may be wrong. The length of the CDR3 is 16 residues. Germline-derived CDR1 and CDR2 are MNHEY and SVGEGT. CDR3 sequence: CASSYSRREGRYEQYF. CDR3 sequence (DNA): TGTGCCAGCAGTTACTCGAGGCGGGAGGGCCGGTACGAGCAGTACTTC.

The V gene is TRBV27, the J gene TRBJ2-5; 11 bases map to TRBD1. The CDR3 spans 16 residues. Per germline, CDR1 MNHEY and CDR2 SMNVEV (reference sequence). The ends lost 8 bases at V and 0 bases at J; junction bases unmatched: 8. In DNA, the CDR3 is TGTGCCAGCGGTCACCGGACAGGGGGCTACCAAGAGACCCAGTACTTC. Protein: CASGHRTGGYQETQYF.

This chain connects TRBV20-1 to TRBJ2-7; maybe TRBD1 (6 bases). Trimming took off 0 bases at V and 3 bases at J, with 12 bases between the two ends. The CDR3 is made up of 14 amino acids. CDR1 and CDR2 from the germline V gene are DFQATT and SNEGSKA (reference sequence). CDR3 DNA sequence: TGCAGTGCTAGAGAACGTGGCAGGGGCTACGAGCAGTACTTC. This encodes CSARERGRGYEQYF.

This clonotype was counted only a few times. DNA of the CDR3: TGTGCCATAGGCGGGGGTACTGGCTACACCTTC. It is translated as CAIGGGTGYTF. The chain carries TRBV6-1 and TRBJ1-2, with D possibly matching TRBD1 (5 bases). The CDR3 sequence is 11 residues long. Germline CDR1 and CDR2: MNHNS and SASEGT. Trimming pared 10 bases from V and 7 bases from J, leaving 13 bases between.

This clonotype was seen repeatedly, ten times or more. The gene calls are TRBV7-2 and TRBJ2-5; no firm D call. The CDR3 length is 13 residues. V was cut by 3 bases and J by 5 bases, with 10 bases left in between. Germline V gene lookup returns CDR1 SGHTA and CDR2 FQGNSA. CDR3 sequence (DNA): TGTGCCAGCAGCTTGGGCTACTCGGAGACCCAGTACTTC. It codes for CASSLGYSETQYF.

This clonotype showed up just a few times. The chain recombines TRBV7-3 with TRBJ2-7; 7 bases line up with TRBD2. There are 14 residues in the CDR3. With 5 bases clipped from V and 3 bases from J, the junction kept 7 bases outside the gene matches. CDR1 SGHTA and CDR2 FQGTGA come from the germline V gene. CDR3 amino acids: CASSVAGQGYEQYF. The CDR3 region has the DNA TGTGCCAGCAGCGTAGCGGGTCAGGGCTACGAGCAGTACTTC.

The chain has TRBV4-1 and TRBJ2-5, with TRBD2 matching 10 bases. The assigned J gene may be wrong: the sequence end matches TRBJ2-7 better. Germline V gene data show CDR1 as MGHRA and CDR2 as YSYEKL. The CDR3 runs 16 residues. CDR3 amino acids: CASSQDSASGSLEQYF. The CDR3 DNA sequence: TGCGCCAGCAGCCAAGATTCGGCTAGCGGGAGCCTCGAGCAGTACTTC.